This T cell receptor beta chain appears in the sequencing data of a study of post-analysis software for immune sequencing data. Study information: In terms of disease course, relapsing-remitting, secondary progressive and progressive-relapsing multiple sclerosis were included.

Study-wide results and limits: F-measure co-clustering was strong for batch-matched samples. Five or six TRBV segments appeared more often in patients than in controls, and TRBV5-6, TRBV5-1 and TRBV20-1 were among these.

CDR3 length: 14 amino acids. CDR1 and CDR2 (germline): SGHTA, FQGNSA. A note on this clonotype: What it binds is unknown. The junction shows a germline mismatch at one end, possibly a read error.

Unique molecular identifiers featured in each of the TCR beta cDNA libraries. TCRdb re-analysed the PCR reads in MiXCR, keeping a single row per CDR3 protein. The table has roughly 400,000 distinct CDR3 sequences, roughly 40% seen once; the top ten hold approximately 7.7%. The sequence was collected from a girl aged 2-10 years with multiple sclerosis. The sequencing input was blood. The V call is TRBV7-2, the J call TRBJ2-3, with D maybe TRBD1 (5 bases). The DNA of the CDR3 is TGTGCTAGCAGCTTAAAAAACTACACAGGTACGCAGTATTTT. Protein: CASSLKNYTGTQYF.